This T cell receptor beta chain emerged from a study of T cell changes during pregnancy in multiple sclerosis. Trimming removed 0 bases from V and 7 bases from J; junction bases left unmatched: 11. The V gene's germline CDR1 is PRHDT and CDR2 FYEKMQ (reference sequence). The CDR3 is made up of 17 amino acids. Only in-frame clones appear in the TCRdb table, and some are missing; sequencing was by immunoSEQ multiplex PCR. The sample holds fewer than 85,000 clones; about 93% are singletons and the top ten take approximately 2.4%. This clone was observed once. The chain links TRBV13 to TRBJ2-1; 8 nucleotides match TRBD2. The receptor comes from a female donor in good health, enrolled as a control in a pregnancy study. Sequenced here: peripheral blood, sampled after pregnancy. CDR3 sequence (DNA): TGTGCCAGCAGCTTAGGACTAGCGGCCCCTCGGAGGAATGAGCAGTTCTTC. This encodes CASSLGLAAPRRNEQFF.